This T cell receptor (beta chain) originates from a study of blood T cell repertoires in COVID-19. Study background: Whether acute or convalescent, the COVID-19 samples came from the United States, Italy and Spain. From T cells, B-cell-depleted T cells, or PBMCs came the material, which was cDNA or gDNA.

As originally analysed: By means of reference gene primer amplification, nucleated cell counts were estimated. The repertoire was sequenced with immunoSEQ multiplex PCR; TCRdb's copy has only in-frame clones and lacks some. That table is the source of V, J and clone size, and D and trimming were worked out from the DNA. The sample includes 250,000 or so clones, roughly 86% of them seen just once. V was clipped by 3 bases and J by 4 bases, with 16 bases between them. Germline CDR1 and CDR2: LNHDA and SQIVND (reference sequence). The CDR3 length is 16 residues. This chain joins TRBV19 and TRBJ2-1; the D gene is possibly TRBD2 (6 bases). The sample taken for sequencing was peripheral blood. The source of this sequence is a man aged 40-55 years with active or convalescent COVID-19. Here the CDR3 reads CASSIRLGAGYNEQFF. Written as DNA, the CDR3 is TGTGCCAGTAGTATCAGGTTAGGGGCGGGGTACAATGAGCAGTTCTTC.